A selection of T cell receptor beta chains follows, all from one sample in a study of Ad26.COV2.S vaccination and SARS-CoV-2 variants. Measured with immunoSEQ multiplex PCR; TCRdb has only the in-frame clones, and not every one. Here the sample spans fewer than 600,000 clones, around 89% being singletons. The specimen was peripheral blood, collected in a trial of Ad26.COV2.S vaccine versus placebo. These receptors were taken from a person between 18 and 59 years old who received the Ad26.COV2.S COVID-19 vaccine or a placebo. The CDR3 runs from the conserved cysteine through the conserved F or W. The D gene is left open where the match is weak. Size is omitted from some rows. Given values are once, few, many or a class for expanded clones.

TRBJ2-1	-	TRBV5-4	TRBD1	TGTGCCAGCAGCTTCGGACAGGGGATAAACACTGAGCAGTTCTTC	CASSFGQGINTEQFF
TRBJ2-1	once	TRBV9	TRBD2	TGTGCCAGCAGCGTAGGCTCCAGCGGGGTCTACAATGAGCAGTTCTTC	CASSVGSSGVYNEQFF
TRBJ2-5	-	TRBV5-1	-	TGCGCCAGCAGCTTCCATCAAGAGACCCAGTACTTC	CASSFHQETQYF
TRBJ1-1	-	TRBV1	-	TGCACCAGCTTAATATTTTACGGTCGGCACAGGTGTTTCGACACTGAAGCTTTCTTT	CTSLIFYGRHRCFDTEAFF
TRBJ2-2	-	TRBV4-1	-	TGCGCCAGCAGCCCCCGTCACGGGGTCAACACCGGGGAGCTGTTTTTT	CASSPRHGVNTGELFF
TRBJ2-5	-	TRBV9	-	TGTGCCAGCAGCGTATCCCCTAGCAACCAAGAGACCCAGTACTTC	CASSVSPSNQETQYF
TRBJ1-1	-	TRBV25-1	-	TGTGCCAGCAGTGACTCAGGGTACACTGAAGCTTTCTTT	CASSDSGYTEAFF
TRBJ2-1	-	TRBV5-5	TRBD2	TGTGCCAGCAGCCAGCGGGGGGACTCCTACAATGAGCAGTTCTTC	CASSQRGDSYNEQFF
TRBJ1-2	-	TRBV5-8	-	TGTGCCAGCAGCTTGGGTCGGTCTACTAACTATGGCTACACCTTC	CASSLGRSTNYGYTF
TRBJ2-5	once	TRBV19	-	TGTGCCAGTAGTATGGGACTCCTGTACCAAGAGACCCAGTACTTC	CASSMGLLYQETQYF
TRBJ1-1	-	TRBV6-5	-	TGTGCCAGCAGTAATGAGGGGGGAGGCACTGAAGCTTTCTTT	CASSNEGGGTEAFF
TRBJ1-2	-	TRBV18	TRBD1	TGTGCCAGCTCATCGGGACAGGGCGGCTACACCTTC	CASSSGQGGYTF
TRBJ1-4	-	TRBV12-3/TRBV12-4	-	TGTGCCAGCACGGGGCCGGGGGAAAAACTGTTTTTT	CASTGPGEKLFF
TRBJ1-6	once	TRBV28	-	TGTGCCTCAATTGGGGGCCTAAGAAATTCACCCCTCCACTTT	CASIGGLRNSPLHF
TRBJ1-4	once	TRBV13	-	TGTGCCAGCAGCCTGGGGGATGAAAAACTGTTTTTT	CASSLGDEKLFF
TRBJ2-4	-	TRBV6-1	-	TGTGCCAGCAGTGTCGGACGACAGGTAGCCAAAAACATTCAGTACTTC	CASSVGRQVAKNIQYF
TRBJ2-7	-	TRBV11-2	-	TGTGCCAGCAGCTTAGGGGGCTCCGGGACTTTGAGCGAGCAGTACTTC	CASSLGGSGTLSEQYF
TRBJ2-5	-	TRBV19	-	TGTGCCAGTGGGTGGCAGGGTGCGGAGACCCAGTACTTC	CASGWQGAETQYF
TRBJ2-7	-	TRBV7-9	TRBD1	TGTGCCAGCAGCTTAGGGGGACAGCTCGGGCAGTGGTTC	CASSLGGQLGQWF
TRBJ1-3	-	TRBV6-5	-	TGTGCCAGCAGTTACACGGGCAGGGGACTTGGAAACACCATATATTTT	CASSYTGRGLGNTIYF
TRBJ1-1	-	TRBV5-4	TRBD1	TGTGCCAGCAGCTTGGCCGGACAGGGTAACACTGAAGCTTTCTTT	CASSLAGQGNTEAFF
TRBJ1-1	-	TRBV7-9	-	TGTGCCAGCAGCTTATTCGGGGGGGACACTGAAGCTTTCTTT	CASSLFGGDTEAFF
TRBJ1-6	-	TRBV19	-	TGTGCCAGTAGTATAATCGGCCGGGGGCAGGGAGCCCTCCACTTT	CASSIIGRGQGALHF
TRBJ2-1	-	TRBV30	TRBD2	TGTGCCTGGAGGGAGACGTCTAGCGGGAGAAGGTTCTTC	CAWRETSSGRRFF
TRBJ1-1	-	TRBV27	-	TGTGCCAGCAGTGAAACAGGGAACACTGAAGCTTTCTTT	CASSETGNTEAFF
TRBJ2-1	once	TRBV6-2/TRBV6-3	-	TGTGCCAGCAGTTCTAGCTCCTACAATGAGCAGTTCTTC	CASSSSSYNEQFF